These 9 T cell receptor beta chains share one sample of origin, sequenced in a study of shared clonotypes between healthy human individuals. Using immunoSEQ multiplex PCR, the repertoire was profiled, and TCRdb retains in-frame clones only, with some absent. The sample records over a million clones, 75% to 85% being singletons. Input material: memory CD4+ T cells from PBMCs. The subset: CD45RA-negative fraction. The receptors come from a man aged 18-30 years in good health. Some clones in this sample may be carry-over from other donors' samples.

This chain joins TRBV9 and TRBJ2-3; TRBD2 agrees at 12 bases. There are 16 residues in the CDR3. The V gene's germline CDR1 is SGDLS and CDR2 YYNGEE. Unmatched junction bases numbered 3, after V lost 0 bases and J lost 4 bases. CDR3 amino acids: CASSVGLAGAPDTQYF. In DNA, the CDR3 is TGTGCCAGCAGCGTAGGACTAGCGGGAGCCCCAGATACGCAGTATTTT.

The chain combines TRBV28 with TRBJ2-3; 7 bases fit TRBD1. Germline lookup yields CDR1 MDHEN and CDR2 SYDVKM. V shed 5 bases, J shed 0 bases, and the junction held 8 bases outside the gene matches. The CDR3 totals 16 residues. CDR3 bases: TGTGCCAGCAGTCCACAGGGGAGTCCTAGCACAGATACGCAGTATTTT. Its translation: CASSPQGSPSTDTQYF.

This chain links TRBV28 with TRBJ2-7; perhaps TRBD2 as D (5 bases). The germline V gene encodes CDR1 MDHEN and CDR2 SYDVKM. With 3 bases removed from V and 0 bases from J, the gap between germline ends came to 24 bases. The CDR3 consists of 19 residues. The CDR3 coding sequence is TGTGCCAGCAGTTTTCCCCTATCAGCGAAAAAAACTAGCTCCTACGAGCAGTACTTC. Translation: CASSFPLSAKKTSSYEQYF. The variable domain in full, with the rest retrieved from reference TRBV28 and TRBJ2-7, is DVKVTQSSRYLVKRTGEKVFLECVQDMDHENMFWYRQDPGLGLRLIYFSYDVKMKEKGDIPEGYSVSREKKERFSLILESASTNQTSMYLCASSFPLSAKKTSSYEQYFGPGTRLTVT.

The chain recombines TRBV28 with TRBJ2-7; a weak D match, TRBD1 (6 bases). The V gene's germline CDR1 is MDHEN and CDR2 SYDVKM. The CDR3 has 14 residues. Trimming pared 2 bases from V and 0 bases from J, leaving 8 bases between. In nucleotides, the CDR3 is TGTGCCAGCAGTTTACTACAGGGCTCCTACGAGCAGTACTTC. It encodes CASSLLQGSYEQYF.

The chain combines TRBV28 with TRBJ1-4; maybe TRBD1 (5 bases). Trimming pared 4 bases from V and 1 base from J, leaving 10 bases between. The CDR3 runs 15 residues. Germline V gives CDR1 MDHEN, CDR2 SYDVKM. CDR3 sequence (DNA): TGTGCCAGCAGTTGGAGGGGACGAACTAATGAAAAACTGTTTTTT. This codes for CASSWRGRTNEKLFF.

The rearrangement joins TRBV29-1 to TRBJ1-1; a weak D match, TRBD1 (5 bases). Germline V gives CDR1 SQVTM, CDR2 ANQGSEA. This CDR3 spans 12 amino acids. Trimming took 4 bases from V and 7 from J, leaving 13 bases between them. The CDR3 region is CSVVGTTSEAFF. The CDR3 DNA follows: TGCAGCGTTGTAGGGACGACCAGTGAAGCTTTCTTT.

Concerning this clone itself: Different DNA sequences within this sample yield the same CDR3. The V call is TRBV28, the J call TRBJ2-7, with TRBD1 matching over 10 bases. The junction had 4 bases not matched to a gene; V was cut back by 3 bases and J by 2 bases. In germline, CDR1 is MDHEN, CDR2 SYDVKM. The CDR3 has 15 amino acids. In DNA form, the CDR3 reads TGTGCCAGCAGTTTGACTGGACAGGGGGCCTACGAGCAGTACTTC. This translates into CASSLTGQGAYEQYF.

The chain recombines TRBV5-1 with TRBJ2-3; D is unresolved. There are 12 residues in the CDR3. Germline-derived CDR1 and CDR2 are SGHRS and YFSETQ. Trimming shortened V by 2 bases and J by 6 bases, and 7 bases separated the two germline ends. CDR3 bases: TGCGCCAGCAGCTTTATAGGGGATACGCAGTATTTT. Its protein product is CASSFIGDTQYF.

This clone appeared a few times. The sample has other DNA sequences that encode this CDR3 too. The CDR3 loop reads CASSLGGLYGYTF. The CDR3 coding sequence is TGTGCCAGCAGCCTAGGGGGGCTCTATGGCTACACCTTC. The chain couples TRBV28 to TRBJ1-2; possible D gene TRBD1, 6 bases. V shed 6 bases and J shed 4 bases, with 12 bases lying between them. Germline V gene lookup returns CDR1 MDHEN and CDR2 SYDVKM. The CDR3 has 13 residues.